This TCR beta chain was identified during a study of blood T cell repertoires in COVID-19. TCRdb's table, derived via immunoSEQ multiplex PCR, lists solely in-frame clones and lacks some. The data hold a few hundred thousand clones, with about nine tenths observed a single time. Trimming took off 2 bases at V and 4 bases at J, with 23 bases between the two ends. This CDR3 has 19 residues. CDR1 is MNHEY, CDR2 SMNVEV, per germline (reference sequence). This clonotype was obtained from a young man with active or convalescent COVID-19. Sequenced: peripheral blood. V is TRBV27 and J is TRBJ2-2, with a weak D call TRBD1 (7 bases). DNA for the CDR3: TGTGCCAGCAGTTTAGGCCCCTCGTGGAGGGGGCTCGGCACCGGGGAGCTGTTTTTT. Amino acid sequence: CASSLGPSWRGLGTGELFF.